This TCR beta chain appears in the sequencing data of a study of T cell responses to AZD1222 COVID-19 vaccine. Measured with immunoSEQ multiplex PCR; TCRdb has only the in-frame clones, and not every one. Among 95,000 to 100,000 clones listed, roughly 86% were seen once. This CDR3 region has 13 residues. Germline loops: CDR1 GTSNPN, CDR2 SVGIG (reference sequence). Between the trimmed V and J ends, which lost 3 bases and 3 bases, there was a span of 9 bases. Specimen: peripheral blood, collected 28 days after the second AZD1222 dose. This chain uses TRBV30 with TRBJ2-1; D perhaps matches TRBD2 (6 bases). This TCR came from an adult who received the AZD1222 COVID-19 vaccine. CDR3 residues: CAWSRDFYNEQFF. Here the CDR3 DNA reads TGTGCCTGGAGCCGGGACTTCTACAATGAGCAGTTCTTC. The whole variable domain, filled in from reference TRBV30 and TRBJ2-1, reads SQTIHQWPATLVQPVGSPLSLECTVEGTSNPNLYWYRQAAGRGLQLLFYSVGIGQISSEVPQNLSASRPQDRQFILSSKKLLLSDSGFYLCAWSRDFYNEQFFGPGTRLTVL.